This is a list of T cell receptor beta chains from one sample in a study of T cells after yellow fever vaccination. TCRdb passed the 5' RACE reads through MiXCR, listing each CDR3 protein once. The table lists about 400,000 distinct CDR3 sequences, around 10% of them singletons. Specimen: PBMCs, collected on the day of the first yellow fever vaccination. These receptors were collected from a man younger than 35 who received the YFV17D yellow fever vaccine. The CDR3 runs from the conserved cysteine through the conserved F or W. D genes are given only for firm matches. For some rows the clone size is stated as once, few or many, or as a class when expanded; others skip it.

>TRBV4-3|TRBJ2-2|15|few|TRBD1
CASSQVRQGPGELFF
TGCGCCAGCAGCCAAGTGAGACAGGGTCCCGGGGAGCTGTTTTTT
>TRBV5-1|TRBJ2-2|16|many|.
CASSLAVDGLTGELFF
TGCGCCAGCAGCTTGGCGGTGGATGGACTCACCGGGGAGCTGTTTTTT
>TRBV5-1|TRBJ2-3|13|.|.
CASSFGGGDTQYF
TGCGCCAGCAGCTTTGGCGGAGGTGATACGCAGTATTTT
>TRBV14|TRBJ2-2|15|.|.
CASSIRRGSAGELFF
TGTGCCAGCAGCATCAGGCGTGGTTCTGCCGGGGAGCTGTTTTTT
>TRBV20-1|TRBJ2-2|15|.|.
CSAYPPQANTGELFF
TGCAGTGCGTACCCACCCCAGGCGAACACCGGGGAGCTGTTTTTT
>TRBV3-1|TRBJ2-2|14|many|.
CASSPRVLSGELFF
TGTGCCAGCAGCCCGAGGGTTCTCTCCGGGGAGCTGTTTTTT
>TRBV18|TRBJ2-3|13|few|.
CASSPFGTDTQYF
TGTGCCAGCTCACCATTTGGCACAGATACGCAGTATTTT
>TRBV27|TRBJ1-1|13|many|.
CASRLGGRTEAFF
TGTGCCAGCAGGTTGGGCGGACGCACTGAAGCTTTCTTT
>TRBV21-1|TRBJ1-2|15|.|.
CASSKDGGTGFDYTF
TGTGCCAGCAGCAAAGATGGGGGGACGGGGTTTGACTACACCTTC
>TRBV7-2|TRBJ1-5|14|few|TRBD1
CASSWDSYNQPQHF
TGTGCCAGCAGCTGGGACAGCTATAATCAGCCCCAGCATTTT
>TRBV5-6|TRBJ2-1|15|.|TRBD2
CASSPTSGGHNEQFF
TGTGCCAGCAGCCCAACTAGCGGGGGTCACAATGAGCAGTTCTTC
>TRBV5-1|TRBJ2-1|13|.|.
CASSFTASKGQFF
TGCGCCAGCAGCTTTACTGCTTCGAAGGGGCAGTTCTTC
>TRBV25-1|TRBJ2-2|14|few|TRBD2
CASSGEGFSGELFF
TGTGCCAGCAGTGGGGAGGGTTTCTCCGGGGAGCTGTTTTTT
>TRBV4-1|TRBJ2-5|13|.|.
CASSQQVEETQYF
TGCGCCAGCAGCCAACAGGTTGAAGAGACCCAGTACTTC
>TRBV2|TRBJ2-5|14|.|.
CASSRRTVLETQYF
TGTGCCAGCAGTCGCAGGACTGTATTGGAGACCCAGTACTTC
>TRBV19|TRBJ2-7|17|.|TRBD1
CASSIGFGGTVTYEQYF
TGTGCCAGTAGTATTGGTTTCGGTGGGACAGTTACCTACGAGCAGTACTTC
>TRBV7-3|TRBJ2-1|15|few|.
CASSLNRGSYNEQFF
TGTGCCAGCAGCTTAAACCGGGGCAGCTACAATGAGCAGTTCTTC
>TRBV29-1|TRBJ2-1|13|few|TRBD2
CSVEPGLGGEQFF
TGCAGCGTCGAGCCGGGACTAGGGGGTGAGCAGTTCTTC
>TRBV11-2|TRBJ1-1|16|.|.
CASSSRGYRIFTEAFF
TGTGCCAGCAGCTCTAGAGGCTACCGAATTTTCACTGAAGCTTTCTTT
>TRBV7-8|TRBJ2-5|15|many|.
CASSSLGGSGETQYF
TGTGCCAGCAGCTCCCTGGGGGGCAGCGGGGAGACCCAGTACTTC
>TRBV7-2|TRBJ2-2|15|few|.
CASSSSAGNTGELFF
TGTGCCAGCAGTTCCTCGGCAGGCAACACCGGGGAGCTGTTTTTT
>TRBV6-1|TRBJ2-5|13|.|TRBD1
CASGGQGEETQYF
TGTGCCAGCGGGGGACAGGGCGAAGAGACCCAGTACTTC
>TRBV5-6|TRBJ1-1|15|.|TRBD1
CASSWRGLRDTEAFF
TGTGCCAGCAGCTGGAGGGGGCTCCGGGACACTGAAGCTTTCTTT
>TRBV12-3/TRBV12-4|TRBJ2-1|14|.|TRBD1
CASRPGQGIGEQFF
TGTGCCAGCAGGCCGGGACAGGGGATTGGTGAGCAGTTCTTC
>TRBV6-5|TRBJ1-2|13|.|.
CASSYPGTRGYTF
TGTGCCAGCAGTTACCCGGGGACGCGGGGCTACACCTTC